Following are 19 T cell receptor beta chains from one sample sequenced in a study of multiple sclerosis patients with progressive multifocal leukoencephalopathy. TCRdb keeps only in-frame clones here, not all; method: immunoSEQ multiplex PCR. The sample records around 32,000 clones, around 92% being singletons. Time point indicated: before natalizumab initiation. Sequencing used PBMCs. These receptor sequences come from a man aged 25 to 45 with multiple sclerosis.

The rearrangement joins TRBV30 to TRBJ2-1; 7 nucleotides line up with TRBD2. This CDR3 contains 15 residues. V gave up 3 bases and J gave up 1 base; unmatched junction bases: 6. CDR1 is GTSNPN and CDR2 is SVGIG in the germline V gene (reference sequence). The DNA for the CDR3 is TGTGCCTGGAGGCGAGCGGGGCCTTCCTACAATGAGCAGTTCTTC. Its translation is CAWRRAGPSYNEQFF.

This sequence joins TRBV11-2 and TRBJ1-4; the D is unclear. Germline CDR1 SGHAT, CDR2 FQNNGV. This CDR3 region has 17 residues. The ends were cut back, 1 base at V and 4 bases at J, with 16 bases in the middle. This chain's CDR3 is CASSLAVRQRGNEKLFF. For the CDR3, the DNA is TGTGCCAGCAGCTTAGCCGTAAGGCAGCGGGGTAATGAAAAACTGTTTTTT.

The gene calls are TRBV9 and TRBJ2-1; D unclear. The CDR3 has 16 residues. Germline V lookup: CDR1 SGDLS, CDR2 YYNGEE. Trimming left V 3 bases short and J 0 bases short, with 13 bases between. The CDR3 nucleotides are TGTGCCAGCAGCGCGTACAGTCCTTCCTCCTACAATGAGCAGTTCTTC. It is translated as CASSAYSPSSYNEQFF.

This clone has a single count. The V call is TRBV9, the J call TRBJ1-1; a possible D gene is TRBD1 (5 bases). The V end was cut by 3 bases, the J end by 1 base, with 16 bases between. CDR3 length: 16 residues. Per the germline V gene, CDR1 is SGDLS and CDR2 is YYNGEE. The CDR3 DNA is TGTGCCAGCAGCGCCGCTCATGGGGCCAAGAACACTGAAGCTTTCTTT. Translated: CASSAAHGAKNTEAFF.

This clone was seen only once. The J gene is TRBJ2-1, the V gene TRBV12-5; TRBD2 matches 7 bases. V shed 7 bases and J 6 bases; nucleotides not matched to a gene: 6. The CDR3 is 13 residues long. Germline V gives CDR1 LGHNT, CDR2 FRNRAP. This CDR3 reads CASVREDGNEQFF. CDR3 sequence (DNA): TGTGCTAGTGTACGGGAGGACGGCAATGAGCAGTTCTTC.

V is TRBV7-2 and J is TRBJ1-2; 7 positions match TRBD1. Germline trimming cut 4 bases from V and 4 bases from J; bases unmatched to any gene: 9. The CDR3 spans 15 residues. The V gene's germline CDR1 is SGHTA and CDR2 FQGNSA. This chain's CDR3 is CASSSHLGQPYGYTF. The DNA of the CDR3 is TGTGCCAGCAGCTCTCACCTGGGACAGCCCTATGGCTACACCTTC.

The V and J genes are TRBV18 and TRBJ2-7, with 11 nucleotides matching TRBD2. The CDR3 has 13 amino acids. Germline loops: CDR1 KGHSH, CDR2 LQKENI. V trimming: 3 bases; J trimming: 10 bases; junction bases outside the gene matches: 5. The CDR3 DNA is TGTGCCAGCTCACCGGGACTAGCGGAGCCACAGTACGTC. As protein: CASSPGLAEPQYV.

The chain links TRBV4-1 to TRBJ1-1, with 10 bases lining up with TRBD1. The CDR3 runs to 13 residues. Germline V gene lookup returns CDR1 MGHRA and CDR2 YSYEKL. With 6 bases clipped from V and 4 bases from J, the junction kept 2 bases outside the gene matches. CDR3 residues: CASRRDRGTEAFF. The CDR3 nucleotides are TGCGCCAGCAGAAGGGACAGGGGCACTGAAGCTTTCTTT.

V usage is TRBV7-9 and J usage is TRBJ2-3; a possible D gene is TRBD2 (6 bases). Trimming took off 5 bases at V and 0 bases at J, with 12 bases between the two ends. Germline CDR1 reads SEHNR; CDR2 reads FQNEAQ (reference sequence). This CDR3 is 15 amino acids long. The CDR3 sequence is CASSAGDSSTDTQYF. The CDR3 bases are TGTGCCAGCAGCGCCGGGGACTCCAGCACAGATACGCAGTATTTT.

The chain carries TRBV27 and TRBJ2-3, with 10 positions matching TRBD2. The CDR3 sequence is 13 residues long. Germline CDR1 MNHEY, CDR2 SMNVEV (reference sequence). V dropped 8 bases and J dropped 5; count of bases not matched to a gene: 4. CDR3 amino acids: CASGSGRLDTQYF. The CDR3 DNA follows: TGTGCCAGCGGTAGCGGGAGGTTAGATACGCAGTATTTT.

The chain couples TRBV9 to TRBJ2-2; D unclear. Germline assignment: CDR1 SGDLS and CDR2 YYNGEE. V lost 0 bases, J lost 4 bases, and 10 bases lay in between. The CDR3 is 15 amino acids. CDR3 sequence reads: CASSVEVGLTGELFF. DNA for the CDR3: TGTGCCAGCAGCGTAGAGGTAGGGCTCACCGGGGAGCTGTTTTTT.

This chain uses TRBV6-4 with TRBJ1-1; D not resolved. Trimming took off 3 bases at V and 1 base at J, with 9 bases between the two ends. Per the germline V gene, CDR1 is MRHNA and CDR2 is SNTAGT. This CDR3 has 14 residues. CDR3 DNA sequence: TGTGCCAGCAGTGATGGCAGACCGAACACTGAAGCTTTCTTT. Translated: CASSDGRPNTEAFF.

V usage is TRBV11-3 and J usage is TRBJ1-1; TRBD1 aligns across 11 bases. The length of the CDR3 is 16 residues. Germline V gives CDR1 SGHNT, CDR2 YENEEA. V dropped 2 bases and J dropped 10; count of bases not matched to a gene: 12. The CDR3 bases are TGTGCCAGCAGCTTAAATACCGGGACAGGGGGAATGTCAGCTTTCTTT. Translation gives CASSLNTGTGGMSAFF.

V and J are TRBV27 and TRBJ1-2; D is uncertain. This CDR3 spans 13 amino acids. Between the trimmed V and J ends, which lost 5 bases and 2 bases, there was a span of 9 bases. Germline lookup yields CDR1 MNHEY and CDR2 SMNVEV (reference sequence). The CDR3 DNA follows: TGTGCCAGCAGTATACGACAAAACTATGGCTACACCTTC. Translated, it gives CASSIRQNYGYTF.

V is TRBV7-2 and J is TRBJ2-7, with no clear D. Deletions cut 1 base from V and 6 bases from J, with 7 bases between. Germline V gene data show CDR1 as SGHTA and CDR2 as FQGNSA. CDR3 length: 12 amino acids. CDR3 amino acids: CASSLEGIEQYF. As DNA, the CDR3 is TGTGCCAGCAGCTTAGAAGGGATCGAGCAGTACTTC. Drawing the rest from reference TRBV7-2 and TRBJ2-7, the complete variable domain is GAGVSQSPSNKVTEKGKDVELRCDPISGHTALYWYRQSLGQGLEFLIYFQGNSAPDKSGLPSDRFSAERTGGSVSTLTIQRTQQEDSAVYLCASSLEGIEQYFGPGTRLTVT.

This clone has a handful of counts. V gene TRBV28 combines with J gene TRBJ2-7; 8 bases map to TRBD1. The V gene's germline CDR1 is MDHEN and CDR2 SYDVKM. V was pared by 7 bases and J by 4 bases, with 3 bases of the junction left unmatched. This CDR3 comprises 12 residues. CDR3 DNA: TGTGCCAGCACGGACAGGGATTACGAGCAGTACTTC. Its translation: CASTDRDYEQYF. The variable domain in full, with the rest retrieved from reference TRBV28 and TRBJ2-7, is DVKVTQSSRYLVKRTGEKVFLECVQDMDHENMFWYRQDPGLGLRLIYFSYDVKMKEKGDIPEGYSVSREKKERFSLILESASTNQTSMYLCASTDRDYEQYFGPGTRLTVT.

This clone was counted a few times. J is TRBJ2-5 and V is TRBV7-8, with D tentatively TRBD1 (6 bases). This CDR3 spans 14 amino acids. The germline CDR1 and CDR2 sequences are SGHVS and FQNEAQ. The V end lost 4 bases, the J end lost 1 base, and 10 bases lay between the germline ends. DNA of the CDR3: TGTGCCAGCAGCTCGACAGGCCTCCAAGAGACCCAGTACTTC. Translating it yields CASSSTGLQETQYF.

This sequence joins TRBV15 and TRBJ1-5; D perhaps matches TRBD1 (5 bases). Trimming took off 1 base at V and 5 bases at J, with 9 bases between the two ends. This CDR3 spans 14 amino acids. Germline CDR1 is LNHNV and CDR2 is YYDKDF (reference sequence). In nucleotides, the CDR3 is TGTGCCACCAGCAGAGTGCAAGGGGATCAGCCCCAGCATTTT. Translation: CATSRVQGDQPQHF. Filled out from reference TRBV15 and TRBJ1-5, the complete variable domain reads DAMVIQNPRYQVTQFGKPVTLSCSQTLNHNVMYWYQQKSSQAPKLLFHYYDKDFNNEADTPDNFQSRRPNTSFCFLDIRSPGLGDTAMYLCATSRVQGDQPQHFGDGTRLSIL.

This chain connects TRBV15 to TRBJ2-7, with TRBD1 identical over 8 bases. Trimming at V came to 5 bases and at J to 10 bases, leaving 7 bases not matched to a gene. The CDR3 sequence is 12 residues long. CDR1 LNHNV and CDR2 YYDKDF come from the germline V gene (reference sequence). CDR3 DNA sequence: TGTGCCACCAGCCGGGACAGGAACAACCAGTACTTC. This codes for CATSRDRNNQYF.